This T cell receptor beta chain was observed in a study of cytomegalovirus exposure and HLA in healthy donors. Separate from the roughly 700-subject first cohort was the approximately 130-subject validation cohort, to which the donors belonged. Trimming cost V 2 bases and J 5 bases; bases outside gene matches: 9. CDR1 and CDR2 (germline): SGDLS, YYNGEE. The CDR3 spans 15 residues. The table came from immunoSEQ multiplex PCR; TCRdb's copy has only in-frame clones and leaves some out. This table holds fewer than 120,000 clones, approximately 88% found once. The source material was PBMCs. The chain carries TRBV9 and TRBJ1-2, with 7 bases that match TRBD1. The sequence came from a woman aged 25 to 39 in good health and CMV-seropositive. CDR3 in DNA: TGTGCCAGCAGCGTCGGGACAGTGCCCGAGTATGGCTACACCTTC. This sequence encodes CASSVGTVPEYGYTF.